Reported below is one TCR beta chain. Sequencing was performed with immunoSEQ multiplex PCR; in TCRdb, only in-frame clones are kept and a portion is missing. The sample lists around 40,000 clones, roughly 88% occurring once. This CDR3 comprises 13 residues. In germline, CDR1 is MDHEN, CDR2 SYDVKM. V lost 1 base and J lost 6, with 10 bases in between. The treatment denotes: randomized to nivolumab then ipilimumab (arm A) or the reverse (arm B). This sample is drawn from a study of sequential checkpoint blockade in melanoma. This chain joins TRBV28 and TRBJ2-7, with D tentatively TRBD1 (6 bases). The sequencing here drew on CD8+ T cells sorted from blood (inferred from file names), taken from a patient given nivolumab and ipilimumab in sequence. The receptor's source is a human donor with melanoma. CDR3 bases: TGTGCCAGCAGTTTATCAGGGGAACCCGAGCAGTACTTC. Protein sequence: CASSLSGEPEQYF.